The entry below describes one T cell receptor beta chain. The data originate from a study of T cell responses to AZD1222 COVID-19 vaccine. The protocol was immunoSEQ multiplex PCR, while the TCRdb copy is restricted to in-frame clones and leaves out a portion. Here the sample spans some 150,000 clones, about 92% being singletons. Trimming took off 5 bases at V and 0 bases at J, with 11 bases between the two ends. The germline V gene encodes CDR1 LGHNA and CDR2 YSLEER. The CDR3 has 16 amino acids. This clonotype originated in an adult who received the AZD1222 COVID-19 vaccine. Source: peripheral blood, taken 28 days after the second AZD1222 dose. The chain carries TRBV4-3 and TRBJ2-6; a possible D gene is TRBD2 (6 bases). The CDR3 DNA reads as TGCGCCAGCAGCGGCGGGACTGACTCTGGGGCCAACGTCCTGACTTTC. It specifies CASSGGTDSGANVLTF.